This T cell receptor beta chain was retrieved from a study of identical twins. Using its own MiXCR run on the 5' RACE reads, TCRdb lists one record per CDR3 protein. The sample contains 250,000 to 350,000 distinct CDR3 sequences, less than 9.5% of which appear only once. Regarding this clonotype: Its ends do not fully match the called genes, so a read error is possible.

The CDR3 has 14 residues. Germline V gene sequence: CDR1 MNHEY, CDR2 SMNVEV (reference sequence). The sample was also linked to a second study, of yellow fever vaccine responses in identical twins.

This TCR came from a woman aged 18-35 years in good health. The rearrangement uses TRBV27 and TRBJ2-7; D possibly corresponds to TRBD2 (5 bases). The sample taken for sequencing was CD8+ T cells sorted from blood. The CDR3 reads CGSSFGLWAAESYF. The CDR3 region has the DNA TGTGGCAGCAGTTTCGGTCTCTGGGCAGCGGAATCGTACTTC.